A selection of T cell receptor beta chains follows, all from one sample in a study of beta chain features in type 1 diabetes. Assay used: immunoSEQ multiplex PCR; TCRdb lists only in-frame clones, some missing. The table has 250,000 to 300,000 clones, approximately 8% seen once. Sequencing was done on a sample of central memory CD4+ T cells from blood. These receptors were collected from a woman under 30 in good health. CDR3s include the opening cysteine and the closing phenylalanine or tryptophan. The D gene is left open where the match is weak. Expanded clones are given a class, and other clones once, few, many or no size at all.

J | size | V | length | D | DNA | CDR3
TRBJ2-2 | few | TRBV4-3 | 16 | - | TGCGCCAGCAGCCAAGAGCAGGTTCCAAACACCGGGGAGCTGTTTTTT | CASSQEQVPNTGELFF
TRBJ2-5 | - | TRBV6-5 | 15 | TRBD1 | TGTGCCAGCAGTCGTTGGGACAGCGCACAAGAGACCCAGTACTTC | CASSRWDSAQETQYF
TRBJ1-2 | - | TRBV7-8 | 12 | TRBD1 | TGTGCCAGCAGCTTAGACAGGGGCGGCTACACCTTC | CASSLDRGGYTF
TRBJ1-4 | few | TRBV25-1 | 12 | - | TGTGCCAGCAGTGAATACACGGAAAAACTGTTTTTT | CASSEYTEKLFF
TRBJ2-1 | few | TRBV19 | 16 | TRBD1 | TGTGCCAGTAGTACCTTCCGGGACAGGGGCTACAATGAGCAGTTCTTC | CASSTFRDRGYNEQFF
TRBJ2-1 | - | TRBV27 | 16 | TRBD1 | TGTGCCAGCAGTCGCAGACAGGGTCGGGCTTTGAATGAGCAGTTCTTC | CASSRRQGRALNEQFF
TRBJ2-5 | - | TRBV28 | 14 | TRBD1 | TGTGCCAGCCGTGAGGGGGCTTTAAGCCAGACCCAGTACTTC | CASREGALSQTQYF
TRBJ2-1 | few | TRBV9 | 15 | - | TGTGCCAGCAGCCCGCGCCTGACTAGTTACAATGAGCAGTTCTTC | CASSPRLTSYNEQFF
TRBJ1-2 | few | TRBV30 | 12 | - | TGTGCCTGGAGTGTCCAGGATGGTGGCTACACCTTC | CAWSVQDGGYTF
TRBJ2-3 | - | TRBV6-6 | 14 | TRBD1 | TGTGCCAGCAGTTCCAGCGACAGGGCAGATACGCAGTATTTT | CASSSSDRADTQYF
TRBJ2-7 | medium-sized | TRBV11-2 | 12 | - | TGTGCCAGCAGCTTAGTTGGGGGCGAGCAGTACTTC | CASSLVGGEQYF
TRBJ1-4 | - | TRBV11-2 | 17 | TRBD1 | TGTGCCAGCAGCCAAATGGGTCCGGGACAGGGCGGTGAAAAACTGTTTTTT | CASSQMGPGQGGEKLFF
TRBJ2-1 | few | TRBV15 | 17 | - | TGTGCCACCAGCAGGGGAACAGGGTTGAGCTCCTACAATGAGCAGTTCTTC | CATSRGTGLSSYNEQFF
TRBJ2-3 | - | TRBV11-2 | 16 | - | TGTGCCAGCAGCCGGGGGCGGCTTATAAGCACAGATACGCAGTATTTT | CASSRGRLISTDTQYF
TRBJ1-3 | - | TRBV9 | 16 | - | TGTGCCAGCAGCGTAGGTCCACAGTACTCTGGAAACACCATATATTTT | CASSVGPQYSGNTIYF
TRBJ2-2 | - | TRBV10-3 | 12 | - | TGTGCCATCAGGGCTTACACCGGGGAGCTGTTTTTT | CAIRAYTGELFF
TRBJ2-7 | many | TRBV30 | 13 | - | TGTGCCTGGAGTGACGGGAGCTCCTACGAGCAGTACTTC | CAWSDGSSYEQYF
TRBJ2-3 | few | TRBV7-9 | 19 | TRBD2 | TGTGCCAGCAGCCACAGGCCCTCAGCGGGAGGGTCAAGCACAGATACGCAGTATTTT | CASSHRPSAGGSSTDTQYF
TRBJ2-6 | many | TRBV5-1 | 15 | - | TGCGCCAGCAGCCCAACGGACTCTGGGGCCAACGTCCTGACTTTC | CASSPTDSGANVLTF
TRBJ1-4 | few | TRBV25-1 | 14 | - | TGTGCCAGCAGTCGGAGGGAGGGGCTCGAAAAACTGTTTTTT | CASSRREGLEKLFF
TRBJ2-1 | - | TRBV5-1 | 14 | - | TGCGCCAGCAGCTTGGCTCAGGGTGCGGATGAGCAGTTCTTC | CASSLAQGADEQFF
TRBJ2-5 | many | TRBV7-9 | 14 | TRBD1 | TGTGCCAGCAGCTTAGACAGGGGAGAAGAGACCCAGTACTTC | CASSLDRGEETQYF
TRBJ1-1 | - | TRBV7-9 | 13 | TRBD1 | TGTGCCAGCTCCGGACAGGGGGTAACTAGAGCTTTCTTT | CASSGQGVTRAFF
TRBJ2-5 | many | TRBV28 | 12 | - | TGTGCCAGCAGTGGGGGGCAAGAGACCCAGTACTTC | CASSGGQETQYF
TRBJ1-6 | - | TRBV5-1 | 16 | - | TGCGCCAGCAGCTTGGTGCGGGAGGGGTATAATTCACCCCTCCACTTT | CASSLVREGYNSPLHF